The 10 T cell receptor beta chains reported below all come from one sample, sequenced in a study of blood T cell repertoires in COVID-19. Method: immunoSEQ multiplex PCR; TCRdb's copy keeps in-frame clones and lacks some. This sample has 350,000 or so clones, with more than 90% found just once. The sequencing input was PBMCs or T cells enriched from blood (not recorded which). These TCRs come from a woman in her 30s who had recovered from COVID-19.

V is TRBV7-2 and J is TRBJ2-3; 8 bases map to TRBD1. The CDR3 loop spans 16 amino acids. Trimming took 6 bases from V and 0 from J; bases not matched to a gene: 8. Germline CDR1 reads SGHTA; CDR2 reads FQGNSA. CDR3 coding DNA: TGTGCCAGCAGTCCCCGACAGGGGTCTAGCACAGATACGCAGTATTTT. Translating it yields CASSPRQGSSTDTQYF.

The rearrangement joins TRBV7-2 to TRBJ2-5; perhaps TRBD1 as D (5 bases). The CDR3 covers 15 residues. The germline V gene has CDR1 SGHTA and CDR2 FQGNSA. V lost 1 base to trimming and J lost 1 base, with 10 bases between them. The chain's CDR3 is CASSLVGTGQETQYF. In nucleotides, the CDR3 is TGTGCCAGCAGCTTAGTAGGAACAGGCCAAGAGACCCAGTACTTC.

This chain joins TRBV28 and TRBJ2-3; TRBD2 is a possible D gene (6 bases). With 3 bases removed from V and 6 bases from J, the gap between germline ends came to 10 bases. CDR1 MDHEN and CDR2 SYDVKM come from the germline V gene. The CDR3 loop spans 13 amino acids. The CDR3 here is CASSFGGSDTQYF. The CDR3 DNA sequence: TGTGCCAGCAGTTTCGGGGGTTCGGATACGCAGTATTTT. Drawing the rest from reference TRBV28 and TRBJ2-3, the complete variable domain is DVKVTQSSRYLVKRTGEKVFLECVQDMDHENMFWYRQDPGLGLRLIYFSYDVKMKEKGDIPEGYSVSREKKERFSLILESASTNQTSMYLCASSFGGSDTQYFGPGTRLTVL.

The rearrangement joins TRBV12-3 or TRBV12-4 to TRBJ2-3; maybe TRBD2 (5 bases). This CDR3 has 13 residues. Trimming shortened V by 3 bases and J by 1 base, and 5 bases separated the two germline ends. Here the CDR3 DNA reads TGTGCCAGCAGTTTTAGCGGCACAGATACGCAGTATTTT. This codes for CASSFSGTDTQYF.

The V gene is TRBV7-2, the J gene TRBJ2-7, with D perhaps matching TRBD2 (6 bases). Germline V gene data show CDR1 as SGHTA and CDR2 as FQGNSA. V was trimmed by 4 bases and J by 6 bases, leaving 13 bases between them. The CDR3 has 13 amino acids. CDR3 sequence: CASSSRQEGEQYF. CDR3 in DNA: TGTGCCAGCAGCTCCCGGCAGGAGGGCGAGCAGTACTTC.

This clone was detected only once. V usage is TRBV28 and J usage is TRBJ2-7; weak D call: TRBD2 (5 bases). Trimming left V 4 bases short and J 2 bases short, with 15 bases between. The germline V gene encodes CDR1 MDHEN and CDR2 SYDVKM. CDR3 size: 15 residues. CDR3 amino acids: CASSSGGFIAYEQYF. CDR3 DNA: TGTGCCAGCAGTTCAGGCGGGTTTATCGCCTACGAGCAGTACTTC.

The CDR3 spells CASSLHGTSGGAYDTQYF. Here the CDR3 DNA reads TGTGCCAGCAGCTTACATGGGACTAGCGGGGGGGCCTATGATACGCAGTATTTT. The chain employs TRBV11-2 and TRBJ2-3; 16 bases line up with TRBD2. This CDR3 has 18 residues. The ends lost 2 bases at V and 6 bases at J; junction bases unmatched: 8. CDR1 is SGHAT and CDR2 is FQNNGV in the germline V gene.

This chain joins TRBV7-2 and TRBJ2-5; perhaps TRBD1 as D (5 bases). CDR1 is SGHTA and CDR2 is FQGNSA in the germline V gene. The CDR3 is made up of 14 amino acids. Trimming left V 5 bases short and J 9 bases short, with 19 bases between. CDR3 bases: TGTGCCAGCAGCCCGACATCCGTAGGGGTGGCCCAGTACTTC. It yields the protein CASSPTSVGVAQYF.

Only a few counts were recorded for this clone. The chain recombines TRBV4-3 with TRBJ2-2; possible D gene TRBD2, 6 bases. There are 15 residues in the CDR3. The germline V and J ends were trimmed by 0 bases and 7 bases, with 12 bases remaining between them. Germline assignment: CDR1 LGHNA and CDR2 YSLEER. This CDR3 is CASSQELAINGELFF. CDR3 in DNA: TGCGCCAGCAGCCAAGAACTAGCAATCAACGGGGAGCTGTTTTTT.

This chain joins TRBV20-1 and TRBJ2-7, with TRBD1 as a possible D gene (5 bases). The CDR3 is 10 residues long. Germline V gives CDR1 DFQATT, CDR2 SNEGSKA (reference sequence). Trimming stripped 6 bases from V and 5 bases from J, with 8 bases between. The CDR3 coding sequence is TGCAGTGCCCTCAGGGACGAGCAGTACTTC. Residues: CSALRDEQYF.